The 28 T cell receptor beta chains presented below share a single source sample, sequenced in a study of Graves' ophthalmopathy and Graves' hyperthyroidism. The authors amplified TCR beta CDR3 regions from RNA transcripts. In the first round, RT-PCR was carried out with HTBI primers, and a multiplex PCR formed the second round. TCRdb reanalysed the multiplex PCR reads using MiXCR and keeps one entry per CDR3 protein. The data hold hundreds of thousands of distinct CDR3 sequences, with roughly 21% observed a single time. Specimen: peripheral blood. Receptors originate from a woman aged 18-29 years with stable Graves' hyperthyroidism.

This clonotype was seen ten or more times. V is TRBV15 and J is TRBJ2-5, with TRBD2 matching over 12 bases. Germline trimming cut 3 bases from V and 5 bases from J; bases unmatched to any gene: 4. The V gene's germline CDR1 is LNHNV and CDR2 YYDKDF (reference sequence). The CDR3 spans 15 residues. CDR3 coding DNA: TGTGCCACCAGCAGCCGACTAGCGGGGGTGGAGACCCAGTACTTC. Translating gives CATSSRLAGVETQYF.

This clonotype was detected many times. V usage is TRBV7-3 and J usage is TRBJ1-2, with 10 bases aligning to TRBD1. The CDR3 consists of 19 residues. From germline, CDR1 is SGHTA and CDR2 FQGTGA. The ends lost 3 bases at V and 0 bases at J; junction bases unmatched: 13. The CDR3 bases are TGTGCCAGCAGCTTCACGCGGGACAGGGGCTCGAGCGCTAACTATGGCTACACCTTC. It codes for CASSFTRDRGSSANYGYTF.

This clonotype was recorded at least ten times. The chain couples TRBV6-1 to TRBJ1-2; tentatively, D is TRBD1 (5 bases). Trimming pared 6 bases from V and 5 bases from J, leaving 7 bases between. CDR1 is MNHNS and CDR2 is SASEGT in the germline V gene. CDR3 length: 11 residues. The CDR3 DNA reads TGTGCCAGCAGAGGGGCATATGGCTACACCTTC. Translation gives CASRGAYGYTF.

The table lists this clonotype with many counts. The chain links TRBV13 to TRBJ2-5; 7 bases fit TRBD1. Germline trimming cut 0 bases from V and 5 bases from J; bases unmatched to any gene: 6. Germline loops: CDR1 PRHDT, CDR2 FYEKMQ (reference sequence). The CDR3 runs to 15 residues. The CDR3 region is CASSLGTGSAETQYF. The CDR3 DNA is TGTGCCAGCAGCTTAGGGACAGGGTCAGCGGAGACCCAGTACTTC.

This clonotype was recorded many times. The chain carries TRBV29-1 and TRBJ2-7, with TRBD2 matching over 7 bases. Trimming cost V 4 bases and J 1 base; bases outside gene matches: 4. Germline loops: CDR1 SQVTM, CDR2 ANQGSEA. This CDR3 has 13 residues. CDR3 sequence: CSVALAPSYEQYF. In nucleotides, the CDR3 is TGCAGCGTTGCACTAGCGCCGTCCTACGAGCAGTACTTC.

The chain has TRBV12-3 or TRBV12-4 and TRBJ2-7, with TRBD1 matching 10 bases. V was clipped by 6 bases and J by 4 bases; unmatched bases: 6. The CDR3 spans 14 residues. This CDR3 reads CASRSGTGVYEQYF. CDR3 nucleotides: TGTGCCAGCAGGTCCGGGACAGGGGTTTACGAGCAGTACTTC.

This clonotype was observed at least ten times. The CDR3 nucleotides read TGTGCCAGCAGTTTGTATTCAGGGGCCAACGTCCTGACTTTC. Translation gives CASSLYSGANVLTF. The genes are TRBV12-3 or TRBV12-4 and TRBJ2-6; D is uncertain. The CDR3 covers 14 residues. V shed 3 bases and J shed 4 bases, with 7 bases lying between them.

The chain is built from TRBV11-2 and TRBJ1-1; 7 nucleotides match TRBD1. This CDR3 is 15 amino acids long. The germline V gene encodes CDR1 SGHAT and CDR2 FQNNGV. Trimming removed 5 bases from V and 8 bases from J; junction bases left unmatched: 14. The CDR3 is CASSRPGQRAREAFF. The CDR3 DNA reads TGTGCCAGCAGCCGACCGGGACAGCGGGCTCGCGAAGCTTTCTTT.

Ten or more counts support this clonotype. The gene calls are TRBV12-3 or TRBV12-4 and TRBJ1-2; D remains unclear. Deletions cut 7 bases from V and 5 bases from J, with 17 bases between. This CDR3 region has 14 residues. The DNA for the CDR3 is TGTGCCAGCACTGCCAGTGGAGGATTTTATGGCTACACCTTC. It specifies CASTASGGFYGYTF.

This clonotype was counted ten times or more. The rearrangement uses TRBV20-1 and TRBJ2-5, with a possible D match to TRBD1 (6 bases). CDR3 size: 16 residues. In germline, CDR1 is DFQATT, CDR2 SNEGSKA (reference sequence). V dropped 0 bases and J dropped 5 bases, with 19 bases sitting between them. DNA for the CDR3: TGCAGTGCTAGAGAGCAGTGGTTTGGGGGCGGCGAGACCCAGTACTTC. Translating gives CSAREQWFGGGETQYF.

This clonotype was found many times. The V call is TRBV6-1, the J call TRBJ2-7; TRBD1 is a possible D gene (5 bases). This CDR3 is built from 15 residues. CDR1 MNHNS and CDR2 SASEGT come from the germline V gene. Trimming left V 1 base short and J 3 bases short, with 13 bases between. In nucleotides, the CDR3 is TGTGCCAGCAGTGAAGTCCCAGGGTCCGGCTACGAGCAGTACTTC. Protein: CASSEVPGSGYEQYF.

This clonotype came up many times. The chain has TRBV4-1 and TRBJ1-6; D ambiguous. CDR1 and CDR2 from the germline V gene are MGHRA and YSYEKL. The germline V and J ends were trimmed by 0 bases and 7 bases, with 7 bases remaining between them. The length of the CDR3 is 14 residues. DNA of the CDR3: TGCGCCAGCAGCCAAGAATCCAAAAATTCACCCCTCCACTTT. This translates into CASSQESKNSPLHF.

This clonotype was seen repeatedly, ten times or more. J is TRBJ2-7 and V is TRBV29-1; D possibly matches TRBD1 or TRBD2 (6 bases each). Germline loops: CDR1 SQVTM, CDR2 ANQGSEA. V lost 7 bases, J lost 6 bases, and 16 bases lay in between. This CDR3 region has 12 residues. The CDR3 loop is CSAVRGAGEQYF. DNA for the CDR3: TGCAGCGCCGTCAGGGGAGCGGGCGAGCAGTACTTC.

The sample holds many counts of this clonotype. This chain connects TRBV27 to TRBJ2-7; no definite D call. Germline V gene data show CDR1 as MNHEY and CDR2 as SMNVEV (reference sequence). CDR3 length equals 13 residues. Between the trimmed V and J ends, which lost 0 bases and 1 base, there was a span of 4 bases. In DNA, the CDR3 is TGTGCCAGCAGTTTATCGCGGTCCTACGAGCAGTACTTC. Translation gives CASSLSRSYEQYF.

The genes are TRBV12-3 or TRBV12-4 and TRBJ2-7; 15 bases map to TRBD2. With 6 bases clipped from V and 2 bases from J, the junction kept 5 bases outside the gene matches. The CDR3 is 16 amino acids. CDR3 sequence reads: CASSRTSGRGTYEQYF. CDR3 bases: TGTGCCAGCAGCCGGACTAGCGGGAGGGGTACCTACGAGCAGTACTTC.

Concerning this clonotype: A much larger clonotype is one base distant, so this may be a read error. This chain links TRBV6-5 with TRBJ1-5; D perhaps matches TRBD1 (6 bases). CDR3 length: 13 amino acids. Germline lookup yields CDR1 MNHEY and CDR2 SVGAGI. CDR3 amino acids: CTSSYTGTQPQHF. In DNA form, the CDR3 reads TGTACCAGCAGTTACACAGGGACTCAGCCCCAGCATTTT.

This chain links TRBV6-1 with TRBJ2-7, with 10 bases lining up with TRBD1. Germline values: CDR1 MNHNS, CDR2 SASEGT. The CDR3 runs to 15 residues. J was trimmed by 5 bases and V by 4 bases; bases with no gene match: 8. The CDR3 nucleotides are TGTGCCAGCAGTGTCCGGACAGGGGGATTGAACGAGCAGTACTTC. Its translation is CASSVRTGGLNEQYF.

CDR3 loop: CAIRDGQGKETQYF. CDR3 nucleotides: TGTGCCATCAGGGATGGACAGGGAAAAGAGACCCAGTACTTC. The J gene is TRBJ2-5, the V gene TRBV10-3; TRBD1 matches 8 bases. The CDR3 runs 14 residues. Germline CDR1 ENHRY, CDR2 SYGVKD. V dropped 6 bases and J dropped 3; count of bases not matched to a gene: 6.

The V and J genes are TRBV30 and TRBJ2-2, with D uncertain. The germline CDR1 and CDR2 sequences are GTSNPN and SVGIG (reference sequence). V gave up 0 bases and J gave up 1 base, with 6 bases separating them. CDR3 size: 14 residues. The CDR3 reads CAWSVVGNTGELFF. The CDR3 DNA is TGTGCCTGGAGTGTGGTAGGGAACACCGGGGAGCTGTTTTTT.

This clonotype was counted at least ten times. DNA for the CDR3: TGTGCCAGCAGTTTCCAGGGGCGCCAAGAGACCCAGTACTTC. This gives the protein CASSFQGRQETQYF. The rearrangement uses TRBV12-3 or TRBV12-4 and TRBJ2-5; D may be TRBD1 (6 bases). The length of the CDR3 is 14 residues. V gave up 3 bases and J gave up 1 base, with 9 bases separating them.

Worth noting for this clonotype: A much larger clone differs by one base, so this may be a read error. Given the absence of the conserved phenylalanine or tryptophan at the CDR3 end, a read error is likely. The V gene is TRBV12-3 or TRBV12-4, the J gene TRBJ2-2; D call uncertain. The CDR3 is 14 residues long. CDR3 protein: CASSQDRPTGELFL. CDR3 bases: TGCGCCAGCAGCCAAGATCGGCCCACCGGGGAGCTGTTTTTG.

The chain carries TRBV12-3 or TRBV12-4 and TRBJ2-2; D call uncertain. V was trimmed by 7 bases and J by 6 bases, leaving 21 bases between them. This CDR3 contains 16 residues. The CDR3 DNA is TGTGCCAGCACCCCGACACGGAGCTCGATGGCCGGGGAGCTGTTTTTT. It is translated as CASTPTRSSMAGELFF.

This clonotype has at least ten counts. The rearrangement uses TRBV7-6 and TRBJ1-3; D remains ambiguous. Trimming pared 4 bases from V and 3 bases from J, leaving 7 bases between. There are 13 residues in the CDR3. Germline V CDR1 and CDR2: SGHVS, FNYEAQ. The CDR3 nucleotides read TGTGCCAGCAGCTACTCCGGTGGAAACACCATATATTTT. As protein: CASSYSGGNTIYF.

The sample holds a few counts of this clonotype. The chain is built from TRBV27 and TRBJ2-5; no clear D gene. Germline V gene lookup returns CDR1 MNHEY and CDR2 SMNVEV (reference sequence). The CDR3 consists of 15 residues. Trimming took 6 bases from V and 1 from J, leaving 15 bases between them. CDR3 sequence: CASSPRYEAQETQYF. The CDR3 DNA reads TGTGCCAGCAGCCCCCGGTACGAGGCCCAAGAGACCCAGTACTTC.

Many counts were recorded for this clonotype. The chain has TRBV2 and TRBJ2-7, with a possible D match to TRBD2 (5 bases). The CDR3 consists of 12 residues. Trimming pared 8 bases from V and 6 bases from J, leaving 14 bases between. Germline V gives CDR1 SNHLY, CDR2 FYNNEI. DNA for the CDR3: TGTGCCAGCCAGTTGGCGGGTGGCGAGCAGTACTTC. Its protein is CASQLAGGEQYF.

This clonotype was observed many times. V is TRBV11-1 and J is TRBJ1-3; TRBD1 aligns across 7 bases. Germline V lookup: CDR1 SGHAT, CDR2 FQDESV (reference sequence). This CDR3 comprises 17 residues. The V gene end was trimmed by 2 bases and the J gene end by 1 base; junction bases not matched to a gene: 8. The CDR3 spells CASSLFKGGKSGNTIYF. The DNA of the CDR3 is TGTGCCAGCAGCTTATTTAAAGGGGGCAAATCTGGAAACACCATATATTTT.

Comments on this clonotype: A much larger clone lies one base from this, so it may be a read error. The rearrangement links TRBV18 to TRBJ2-7; D is perhaps TRBD2 (6 bases). The V and J ends lost 0 bases and 2 bases respectively, with 14 bases between them. This CDR3 is built from 16 residues. Germline CDR1 KGHSH, CDR2 LQKENI. In DNA form, the CDR3 reads TGTGCCAGCTCACCACCTCGGGACTTCAACCCCTACGAGCAGTACTTC. Amino acids: CASSPPRDFNPYEQYF.

The chain uses TRBV6-2 or TRBV6-3 and TRBJ2-2; possible D gene TRBD2, 6 bases. The CDR3 length is 18 residues. Germline V CDR1 and CDR2: MNHEY, SVGEGT. V lost 0 bases and J 1 base, leaving 15 bases between the germline ends. This CDR3 is CASSYSRYVAVNTGELFF. CDR3 nucleotides: TGTGCCAGCAGTTACTCGAGATATGTAGCGGTGAACACCGGGGAGCTGTTTTTT.